A selection of T cell receptor beta chains follows, all from one sample in a study of cytomegalovirus exposure and HLA in healthy donors. Here immunoSEQ multiplex PCR was the method, and the copy in TCRdb shows in-frame clones only, minus some. The table records about 350,000 clones, 87% of them present only once. The sequenced sample consisted of PBMCs. The receptors shown here come from a woman in her 30s in good health and CMV-seropositive. Both conserved end residues are part of each CDR3. A D gene is named only where the DNA matches it firmly. Clone sizes are given selectively: once, few, many, or a class where the clone is expanded.

J,V,size,D,DNA,CDR3
TRBJ1-1,TRBV6-5,NA,NA,TGTGCCAGCAGTTACGACAGCAAGTCTGAAGCTTTCTTT,CASSYDSKSEAFF
TRBJ2-1,TRBV27,NA,NA,TGTGCCAGCAGTGGGGGGACGGCCGCCTACAATGAGCAGTTCTTC,CASSGGTAAYNEQFF
TRBJ2-5,TRBV5-1,NA,NA,TGCGCCATCCCTGGGGGCTTCCAAGAGACCCAGTACTTC,CAIPGGFQETQYF
TRBJ2-7,TRBV5-6,once,TRBD2,TGTGCCAGCAGCCCGGGGGACTATGCCTACGAGCAGTACTTC,CASSPGDYAYEQYF
TRBJ1-3,TRBV4-2,NA,TRBD1,TGTGCCAGCAGCCAACAGGGGGCGGATGGAAACACCATATATTTT,CASSQQGADGNTIYF
TRBJ2-7,TRBV2,few,NA,TGTGCCAGCAGTGAAGCTTTTGTAGGGTTCGTCGAGCAGTACTTC,CASSEAFVGFVEQYF
TRBJ2-7,TRBV28,NA,NA,TGTGCCAGCAGTTTATCTTCAGGACCAACCTCCTACTACGAGCAGTACTTC,CASSLSSGPTSYYEQYF
TRBJ2-2,TRBV28,NA,NA,TGTGCCAGCAGTTCCAGTACCGGGGAGCTGTTTTTT,CASSSSTGELFF
TRBJ1-1,TRBV29-1,once,NA,TGCAGCGTTGAATCGGCGGTGAACACTGAAGCTTTCTTT,CSVESAVNTEAFF
TRBJ1-5,TRBV6-5,NA,TRBD1,TGTGCCAGCAGTTATAGGACAGGGTCCAGCAATCAGCCCCAGCATTTT,CASSYRTGSSNQPQHF
TRBJ1-4,TRBV30,NA,TRBD1,TGTGCCTGGAGTACGACAGGGGCTTACGAAAAACTGTTTTTT,CAWSTTGAYEKLFF
TRBJ2-1,TRBV7-2,NA,NA,TGTGCCAGCAGCTTAGCCGGTAACGGGGGCACGTACAATGAGCAGTTCTTC,CASSLAGNGGTYNEQFF
TRBJ1-2,TRBV4-1,NA,NA,TGCGCCAGCAGCCAAGTCAGGGGCCTAGGCTACACCTTC,CASSQVRGLGYTF
TRBJ2-4,TRBV5-8,NA,NA,TGTGCCAGCAGCTTGGAGGGGAATCTTGAAAACATTCAGTACTTC,CASSLEGNLENIQYF
TRBJ2-1,TRBV27,NA,TRBD2,TGTGCCAGCAGTTTCTTGTCTAGCGGTCAGCAATTGGAGCAGTTCTTC,CASSFLSSGQQLEQFF
TRBJ2-3,TRBV7-3,few,NA,TGTGCCAGCAGCTTGAGTAGCGCGAGCACAGATACGCAGTATTTT,CASSLSSASTDTQYF
TRBJ1-1,TRBV19,NA,NA,TGTGCCAGTAGTATTGGGCTTTTGAACACTGAAGCTTTCTTT,CASSIGLLNTEAFF
TRBJ1-5,TRBV28,few,TRBD1,TGTGCCAGCAGTTTATTCACAGGGGGATATCAGCCCCAGCATTTT,CASSLFTGGYQPQHF
TRBJ2-7,TRBV7-9,once,NA,TGTGCCAGCAGCTTCCCCGGCGGGACAGAGCAGTCACAGCAGTACTTC,CASSFPGGTEQSQQYF
TRBJ2-7,TRBV2,NA,NA,TGTGCCAGCGGTAGTGGGGGAAGCTCCTACGAGCAGTACTTC,CASGSGGSSYEQYF
TRBJ2-7,TRBV5-4,NA,NA,TGTGCCAGCAGCTCCGGGGGCACATCCTACGAGCAGTACTTC,CASSSGGTSYEQYF
TRBJ1-5,TRBV5-6,NA,NA,TGTGCCAGCAGCGCAGCCAGCGACGGCAATAGCAATCAGCCCCAGCATTTT,CASSAASDGNSNQPQHF
TRBJ2-3,TRBV4-1,NA,NA,TGCGCCACCTCACTACTAGCCGGGACAGCCCTCACAGATACGCAGTATTTT,CATSLLAGTALTDTQYF
TRBJ2-1,TRBV7-8,once,TRBD2,TGTGCCAGCAGCCCCCTGGAAGGGACTAGCGATCATGAGCAGTTCTTC,CASSPLEGTSDHEQFF
TRBJ2-3,TRBV27,NA,NA,TGTGCCAGCAGTCGGGCGGGGCGACCCACAGATACGCAGTATTTT,CASSRAGRPTDTQYF
TRBJ1-3,TRBV28,NA,NA,TGTGCCAGCAGTGCCACGCCGGGGGAGGGAAACACCATATATTTT,CASSATPGEGNTIYF
TRBJ2-7,TRBV7-2,NA,TRBD2,TGTGCCAGCAGCTTGACTAGCCGCTTCGAGCAGTACTTC,CASSLTSRFEQYF
TRBJ1-2,TRBV5-1,NA,NA,TGCGCCAGCAGCTTGGCCGGGACGGATGGCTACACCTTC,CASSLAGTDGYTF
TRBJ2-1,TRBV9,once,NA,TGTGCCAGCAGCGCCCCGAGTGGGGATGAGCAGTTCTTC,CASSAPSGDEQFF
TRBJ2-7,TRBV28,once,NA,TGTGCCAGCAGCAGGGCCTGGGAAGAGCAGTACTTC,CASSRAWEEQYF
TRBJ2-3,TRBV7-3,NA,TRBD2,TGTGCCAGCAGCTTGGGGACTAGCGGCACAGATACGCAGTATTTT,CASSLGTSGTDTQYF
TRBJ1-1,TRBV6-5,NA,TRBD1,TGTGCCAGCACGCAGGACAGGGCGGACACTGAAGCTTTCTTT,CASTQDRADTEAFF
TRBJ2-5,TRBV6-5,NA,NA,TGTGCCAGCAGTTCCTACTTAGACAGTGAAGAGACCCAGTACTTC,CASSSYLDSEETQYF
TRBJ1-5,TRBV30,NA,NA,TGTGCCTGGAGTGAAGGTAATCAGCCCCAGCATTTT,CAWSEGNQPQHF
TRBJ2-7,TRBV5-1,NA,TRBD2,TGCGCCAGTAACGAAAGCGGGAAAGGCGAGCAGTACTTC,CASNESGKGEQYF
TRBJ2-1,TRBV6-1,NA,NA,TGTGCCAGCAGTGAATCCCAGGGTAGCTACAATGAGCAGTTCTTC,CASSESQGSYNEQFF
TRBJ1-1,TRBV19,NA,NA,TGTGCCAGTAGTATATTGTCAGGGGAAGCTTTCTTT,CASSILSGEAFF
TRBJ2-7,TRBV6-1,NA,NA,TGTGCCAGCAGTGAAAGTACCAACTACGAGCAGTACTTC,CASSESTNYEQYF
TRBJ2-2,TRBV4-2,NA,NA,TGTGCCAGCAGCCAAGGTGTAGCGGCGAACACCGGGGAGCTGTTTTTT,CASSQGVAANTGELFF
TRBJ1-2,TRBV11-2,NA,NA,TGTGCCAGCAGCTTAGACCCGGGACGGATCTATGGCTACACCTTC,CASSLDPGRIYGYTF
TRBJ1-1,TRBV28,NA,NA,TGTGCCAGCAGTTTAACACAGGGTTTAGGGAACACTGAAGCTTTCTTT,CASSLTQGLGNTEAFF
TRBJ2-7,TRBV4-3,NA,TRBD1,TGCGCCAGCAGCCAAGGGTGGACAGGGACCTACGAGCAGTACTTC,CASSQGWTGTYEQYF
TRBJ2-2,TRBV30,NA,TRBD2,TGTGCCTGGACTCCCGGGAGGGGATCCGGGGAGCTGTTTTTT,CAWTPGRGSGELFF
TRBJ1-2,TRBV6-6,NA,TRBD1,TGTGCCATAGGGACAGGGAGATCCAAGGTCTATGGCTACACCTTC,CAIGTGRSKVYGYTF
TRBJ1-6,TRBV7-2,NA,NA,TGTGCCAGCAGCCCGAACCTTGGGAGTTCACCCCTCCACTTT,CASSPNLGSSPLHF
TRBJ1-4,TRBV4-3,NA,TRBD1,TGCGCCAGCAGCCAAGAGGACAGGGGAGATGAAAAACTGTTTTTT,CASSQEDRGDEKLFF
TRBJ2-1,TRBV27,NA,NA,TGTGCCAGCAGGCGGACCTCTAGCTCCTACAATGAGCAGTTCTTC,CASRRTSSSYNEQFF
TRBJ1-3,TRBV28,NA,TRBD1,TGTGCCAGCAGTCCCCGCCCCGGGACAGCCTTCTCTGGAAACACCATATATTTT,CASSPRPGTAFSGNTIYF
TRBJ2-7,TRBV5-6,NA,NA,TGTGCCAGCAGCTTGGCGTTAGGGGGAAAGGCCTACGAGCAGTACTTC,CASSLALGGKAYEQYF
TRBJ2-1,TRBV4-3,NA,NA,TGCGCCAGCACCCCCGGGCGGGGGCCGGCAAATTGGAATGAGCAGTTCTTC,CASTPGRGPANWNEQFF
TRBJ2-3,TRBV9,NA,NA,TGTGCCAGTGATGTGAGGGAATCAGGCTTGGATACGCAGTATTTT,CASDVRESGLDTQYF
TRBJ2-1,TRBV2,once,NA,TGTGCCAGCAGTGATTTGGGCTACACCGTCGACAATGAGCAGTTCTTC,CASSDLGYTVDNEQFF
TRBJ2-7,TRBV7-3,NA,NA,TGTGCCAGCAGCTTAACGCCAGTTGACGGCTCCTACGAGCAGTACTTC,CASSLTPVDGSYEQYF
TRBJ2-7,TRBV5-1,NA,TRBD2,TGCGCCAGCAGCTTGCCGGGGAGGGGAGGGGACGAGCAGTACTTC,CASSLPGRGGDEQYF
TRBJ2-1,TRBV4-3,once,NA,TGCGCCAACAGGCCCCTAGGGTCCTACAATGAGCAGTTCTTC,CANRPLGSYNEQFF
TRBJ2-1,TRBV18,once,NA,TGTGCCAGCTCACCAGAAGCGGTGAGCTCCTACAATGAGCAGTTCTTC,CASSPEAVSSYNEQFF
TRBJ2-7,TRBV28,NA,TRBD2,TGTGCCAGCAGTCCGCTAGCGGGAGTGGCCTACGAGCAGTACTTC,CASSPLAGVAYEQYF
TRBJ2-7,TRBV6-1,NA,NA,TGTGCCAGCACCACAGGGACCCCACCCTACGAGCAGTACTTC,CASTTGTPPYEQYF
TRBJ2-7,TRBV11-2,NA,TRBD1,TGTGCCAGCAGCACTATCGACAGGGCGGCCTACGAGCAGTACTTC,CASSTIDRAAYEQYF
TRBJ2-2,TRBV7-3,few,TRBD2,TGTGCCAGCAGCTTAGCGGGGGAGAACACCGGGGAGCTGTTTTTT,CASSLAGENTGELFF